The clone carrying this T cell receptor (beta chain) is categorized as medium-sized (0.01 to 0.1%). Its antigen is as yet unknown. This record comes from a study of prognosis after radiotherapy for stage I lung cancer. Across the whole study: Patients were enrolled between April 2018 and January 2019 (all with stage I non-small cell lung cancer). Notes on the study in general: In patients with versus without metastases, TRBV and TRBJ gene usage reportedly differed. Patients with distant metastases had lower Shannon entropy after stereotactic body radiation therapy.

Two-round multiplex PCR amplified TCR beta CDR3 from genomic DNA. Each TRBV and TRBJ gene had its own primer in the first PCR round. TCRdb recomputed calls from the multiplex PCR reads with MiXCR, one row per CDR3 protein. The repertoire consists of fewer than 30,000 distinct CDR3 sequences, with 25% to 35% occurring once and the leading ten covering roughly 35%. Blood was drawn (approximately 6.5 milliliters of peripheral blood) at each of two time points. The CDR3 consists of 15 residues. Germline assignment: CDR1 SGHRS and CDR2 YFSETQ. V lost 3 bases to trimming and J lost 9 bases; unmatched junction nucleotides: 7.

The source was PBMCs, collected before or after stereotactic body radiation therapy (not recorded which). This clonotype was sampled from a donor over 45 with non-small cell lung cancer. The chain uses TRBV5-1 and TRBJ2-1; 12 bases are shared with TRBD1. The CDR3 DNA reads as TGCGCCAGCAGCTGGGGGGGGACAGGGGGCGGTGAGCAGTTCTTC. This encodes CASSWGGTGGGEQFF.